This T cell receptor (beta chain) derives from a study of blood T cell repertoires in COVID-19. Whole-study context: Samples representing acute and convalescent COVID-19 were sourced from the United States, Italy and Spain. T cells, B-cell-depleted T cells, or PBMCs supplied cDNA or gDNA.

This CDR3 has 14 amino acids. Looked up from germline, CDR1 is SGHDT and CDR2 is YYEEEE. V lost 4 bases and J lost 8, with 15 bases in between. Per the authors' pipeline: From reference gene primer amplification, estimates of nucleated cell counts were derived. TCRdb keeps only in-frame clones here, not all; method: immunoSEQ multiplex PCR. The V and J calls and the clone size are those of that table, but D and trimming were determined from the DNA. The table records about 130,000 clones, 80% of them present only once. The sequence was obtained from a man aged 70-80 years with acute or convalescent COVID-19. Sequencing was performed on peripheral blood. The chain uses TRBV5-6 and TRBJ1-4; TRBD1 is a possible D gene (6 bases). DNA of the CDR3: TGTGCCAGCAGCCAACAGGGCCTTAGAGAAAAACTGTTTTTT. Amino acid sequence: CASSQQGLREKLFF. The whole variable domain, remainder taken from reference TRBV5-6 and TRBJ1-4, is DAGVTQSPTHLIKTRGQQVTLRCSPKSGHDTVSWYQQALGQGPQFIFQYYEEEERQRGNFPDRFSGHQFPNYSSELNVNALLLGDSALYLCASSQQGLREKLFFGSGTQLSVL.